This TCR beta chain was sequenced during a study of T cell changes during pregnancy in multiple sclerosis. The V and J ends lost 3 bases and 1 base, in that order; junction bases with no gene match: 3. Per the germline V gene, CDR1 is SGHRS and CDR2 is YFSETQ. This CDR3 region has 15 residues. Using immunoSEQ multiplex PCR, the repertoire was profiled, and TCRdb retains in-frame clones only, with some absent. The repertoire has 110,000 or so clones, approximately 93% of them found once; the top ten carry roughly 5.7%. The rearrangement links TRBV5-1 to TRBJ2-2, with TRBD1 matching 7 bases. The source material was peripheral blood, sampled before pregnancy. This receptor was obtained from a female donor with multiple sclerosis, enrolled in a pregnancy study. CDR3 nucleotides: TGCGCCAGCAGCTCTGGACAGGAGAACACCGGGGAGCTGTTTTTT. Its translation is CASSSGQENTGELFF. The complete variable domain, with remaining parts taken from reference TRBV5-1 and TRBJ2-2, reads KAGVTQTPRYLIKTRGQQVTLSCSPISGHRSVSWYQQTPGQGLQFLFEYFSETQRNKGNFPGRFSGRQFSNSRSEMNVSTLELGDSALYLCASSSGQENTGELFFGEGSRLTVL.